These 23 T cell receptor beta chains were sequenced from one sample in a study of cytomegalovirus exposure and HLA in healthy donors. The PCR had 60 Vbeta and 13 Jbeta primers. The protocol was immunoSEQ multiplex PCR, while the TCRdb copy is restricted to in-frame clones and leaves out a portion. The data hold over 85,000 clones, with approximately 79% observed a single time. The sequenced sample was PBMCs. These receptor sequences come from a man younger than 45 in good health and CMV-seropositive.

The chain joins TRBV4-2 to TRBJ2-2; 10 bases match TRBD2. The germline CDR1 and CDR2 sequences are LGHNA and YNFKEQ. This CDR3 has 16 residues. The J segment lost 0 bases and the V segment lost 5 bases, leaving 3 bases of the junction unmatched. CDR3 sequence (DNA): TGTGCCAGCAGCTATGGACTAGCGGCGAACACCGGGGAGCTGTTTTTT. It is translated as CASSYGLAANTGELFF.

The J gene is TRBJ2-2, the V gene TRBV7-6; D might be TRBD1 (6 bases). CDR1 and CDR2 (germline): SGHVS, FNYEAQ. Trimming stripped 5 bases from V and 5 bases from J, with 15 bases between. The CDR3 totals 15 residues. The CDR3, as DNA: TGTGCCAGCAGCGCAAACAGGGTGGGAACCGGGGAGCTGTTTTTT. Amino acids: CASSANRVGTGELFF.

This rearrangement joins TRBV27 to TRBJ1-1, with D unresolved. Between the trimmed V and J ends, which lost 0 bases and 4 bases, there was a span of 9 bases. Germline V gene data show CDR1 as MNHEY and CDR2 as SMNVEV (reference sequence). The CDR3 sequence is 14 residues long. The CDR3 DNA is TGTGCCAGCAGTTTATCGATGCGGGGCACTGAAGCTTTCTTT. It encodes CASSLSMRGTEAFF.

V is TRBV7-8 and J is TRBJ2-2, with TRBD1 as a possible D gene (6 bases). The CDR3 runs 13 residues. Germline V gene data show CDR1 as SGHVS and CDR2 as FQNEAQ. V lost 4 bases, J lost 7 bases, and 10 bases lay in between. The CDR3 loop is CASSSDSYGELFF. CDR3 in DNA: TGTGCCAGCAGCTCGGACAGTTACGGGGAGCTGTTTTTT.

The chain recombines TRBV5-4 with TRBJ2-3; perhaps TRBD1 as D (5 bases). Between the trimmed V and J ends, which lost 0 bases and 6 bases, there was a span of 8 bases. The CDR3 runs 13 residues. Germline CDR1 SGHNT, CDR2 YYREEE (reference sequence). The CDR3, as DNA: TGTGCCAGCAGCTTGGTAGGGGCCGATACGCAGTATTTT. Residues: CASSLVGADTQYF.

A few counts support this clone. The chain is built from TRBV6-6 and TRBJ1-5, with TRBD1 matching over 7 bases. The CDR3 is made up of 16 amino acids. Per the germline V gene, CDR1 is MNHNY and CDR2 is SVGAGI (reference sequence). J was trimmed by 0 bases and V by 7 bases; bases with no gene match: 9. CDR3 amino acids: CASTGQVPSSNQPQHF. DNA for the CDR3: TGTGCCAGCACAGGACAGGTCCCTTCTAGCAATCAGCCCCAGCATTTT.

The V call is TRBV9, the J call TRBJ2-3; 8 positions match TRBD1. Trimming at V came to 3 bases and at J to 2 bases, leaving 5 bases not matched to a gene. Per the germline V gene, CDR1 is SGDLS and CDR2 is YYNGEE. The CDR3 loop spans 15 amino acids. The CDR3 protein is CASSEQGVSTDTQYF. The CDR3 nucleotides are TGTGCCAGCAGCGAACAGGGGGTATCCACAGATACGCAGTATTTT.

The CDR3, as DNA: TGTGCCAGCAGCTCCCAGGGACAGGGCCCCTTTCCCCTCCACTTT. Translation gives CASSSQGQGPFPLHF. V is TRBV11-2 and J is TRBJ1-6; 9 bases are a match to TRBD1. Losses at the gene ends were 4 bases for V and 13 bases for J; bases not matched to a gene: 11. The germline V gene encodes CDR1 SGHAT and CDR2 FQNNGV. The length of the CDR3 is 15 residues.

The rearrangement links TRBV6-6 to TRBJ2-2, with D possibly being TRBD1 (5 bases). CDR1 MNHNY and CDR2 SVGAGI come from the germline V gene (reference sequence). The CDR3 length is 13 residues. V lost 4 bases and J lost 6, with 9 bases in between. In nucleotides, the CDR3 is TGTGCCAGCAGTTTCCAGGGATCCGGGGAGCTGTTTTTT. This translates into CASSFQGSGELFF.

The CDR3 DNA sequence: TGTGCCAGCAGTGAAGAAGGACTAGCGGTTTTTGCAGATACGCAGTATTTT. Its translation is CASSEEGLAVFADTQYF. The chain links TRBV6-1 to TRBJ2-3; 10 bases fit TRBD2. The V gene's germline CDR1 is MNHNS and CDR2 SASEGT. The CDR3 is made up of 17 amino acids. The ends lost 1 base at V and 4 bases at J; junction bases unmatched: 8.

This chain uses TRBV29-1 with TRBJ2-5; 7 bases match TRBD1. The trim removed 6 bases at V and 5 bases at J, leaving 9 bases unmatched. The CDR3 runs to 13 residues. Germline loops: CDR1 SQVTM, CDR2 ANQGSEA. The CDR3 loop is CSVAGQDLETQYF. The CDR3 coding sequence is TGCAGCGTGGCCGGACAGGATCTTGAGACCCAGTACTTC.

The chain is built from TRBV6-6 and TRBJ1-2; perhaps TRBD1 as D (6 bases). CDR3 length equals 13 residues. Germline V gives CDR1 MNHNY, CDR2 SVGAGI (reference sequence). V was shortened by 4 bases and J by 4 bases, with 10 bases between the two germline ends. The CDR3 is CASSSQGIYGYTF. DNA for the CDR3: TGTGCCAGCAGTTCTCAGGGGATCTATGGCTACACCTTC.

The rearrangement links TRBV30 to TRBJ1-5; D not resolved. V lost 2 bases, J lost 5 bases, and 10 bases lay in between. The germline V gene has CDR1 GTSNPN and CDR2 SVGIG (reference sequence). This CDR3 comprises 13 residues. CDR3 loop: CAWSPMEDQPQHF. DNA for the CDR3: TGTGCCTGGAGTCCAATGGAGGATCAGCCCCAGCATTTT.

The chain uses TRBV7-9 and TRBJ2-5; tentative D call: TRBD2 (5 bases). V dropped 2 bases and J dropped 2 bases, with 15 bases sitting between them. Germline-derived CDR1 and CDR2 are SEHNR and FQNEAQ (reference sequence). The CDR3 spans 16 residues. The CDR3 spells CASSLLRAGPQETQYF. CDR3 coding DNA: TGTGCCAGCAGCTTATTGAGGGCAGGCCCGCAAGAGACCCAGTACTTC.

V and J are TRBV12-1 and TRBJ1-5; TRBD1 reflects the table's D call only, with no check against the DNA. TRBV12-1 constitutes a pseudogene. The CDR3 covers 15 residues. CDR3 in DNA: TGTGCCAGCAGCTTTGCTTCCGAGACAACTCAGCCCCAGCATTTT. This codes for CASSFASETTQPQHF.

The chain uses TRBV29-1 and TRBJ1-2; TRBD1 matches 12 bases. The germline CDR1 and CDR2 sequences are SQVTM and ANQGSEA. With V trimmed by 7 bases and J by 8 bases, 8 bases remained unmatched. This CDR3 has 13 residues. CDR3 coding DNA: TGCAGCGCCGCCGGGACAGGGGGCGGGGGCTACACCTTC. This gives the protein CSAAGTGGGGYTF.

A word on this clone: At one boundary the junction diverges from the germline segment, which might be a read error. Within the sample, other DNA sequences also encode this same CDR3. This rearrangement joins TRBV4-1 to TRBJ2-1, with 7 bases fitting TRBD1. The CDR3 runs to 15 residues. From germline, CDR1 is MGHRA and CDR2 YSYEKL. CDR3 nucleotides: TGCGCCAGCAGCACCGGGACAGCTTCGGGCAATGAACAGTTCTTC. It codes for CASSTGTASGNEQFF.

The chain uses TRBV27 and TRBJ1-2; TRBD1 matches at 8 bases. The CDR3 consists of 15 residues. The V gene end was trimmed by 7 bases and the J gene end by 8 bases; junction bases not matched to a gene: 15. The V gene's germline CDR1 is MNHEY and CDR2 SMNVEV (reference sequence). This CDR3 is CASTSTGQGAIGYTF. In nucleotides, the CDR3 is TGTGCCAGCACCTCAACCGGTCAGGGGGCAATAGGCTACACCTTC.

The chain carries TRBV7-5 and TRBJ2-7; TRBD2 is the table's D call and was not checked against the DNA. TRBV7-5 is annotated as a pseudogene. The CDR3 length is 13 residues. The CDR3 loop is CVRKTSGAYEQYF. DNA for the CDR3: TGTGTCAGGAAGACTAGCGGGGCCTACGAGCAGTACTTC.

To note about this clone: The junction does not match germline at one end; this may be a read error. The chain combines TRBV7-9 with TRBJ2-7; D perhaps matches TRBD1 (5 bases). CDR3 length equals 13 residues. Germline-derived CDR1 and CDR2 are SEHNR and FQNEAQ (reference sequence). Written as DNA, the CDR3 is TGTTCCAGCAGCTTAGCACCAGGGTACGAGCAGTACTTC. This sequence encodes CSSSLAPGYEQYF.

This clone has only one observation. This chain connects TRBV9 to TRBJ2-1, with D unresolved. The CDR3 is 12 residues long. Germline CDR1 reads SGDLS; CDR2 reads YYNGEE. The ends were cut back, 3 bases at V and 9 bases at J, with 10 bases in the middle. The CDR3 DNA is TGTGCCAGCAGCGCTTATATCGGTGAGCAGTTCTTC. This gives the protein CASSAYIGEQFF. Using reference TRBV9 and TRBJ2-1 for the parts outside the CDR3, the full variable domain is DSGVTQTPKHLITATGQRVTLRCSPRSGDLSVYWYQQSLDQGLQFLIQYYNGEERAKGNILERFSAQQFPDLHSELNLSSLELGDSALYFCASSAYIGEQFFGPGTRLTVL.

V gene TRBV19 combines with J gene TRBJ1-5; possible D gene TRBD1, 6 bases. Per the germline V gene, CDR1 is LNHDA and CDR2 is SQIVND (reference sequence). This CDR3 is 13 amino acids long. Trimming removed 7 bases from V and 7 bases from J, with 14 bases in between. For the CDR3, the DNA is TGTGCCAGTAATGCAGGGGAAGAACAGCCCCAGCATTTT. It codes for CASNAGEEQPQHF.

Concerning this clone: Other DNA variants within this sample encode the same CDR3. CDR3 in DNA: TGCGCCAGCAGCTTGCGAGGGGGGAACACTGAAGCTTTCTTT. It is translated as CASSLRGGNTEAFF. V and J are TRBV5-1 and TRBJ1-1; D might be TRBD1 (6 bases). The germline V and J ends were trimmed by 1 base and 1 base, with 8 bases remaining between them. Germline CDR1 reads SGHRS; CDR2 reads YFSETQ. This CDR3 is built from 14 residues.